A single sample is the source of the 30 T cell receptor beta chains below, sequenced in a study of cytomegalovirus exposure and HLA in healthy donors. PCR used 60 Vbeta primers and 13 Jbeta primers. Assay used: immunoSEQ multiplex PCR; TCRdb lists only in-frame clones, some missing. The sample yields 250,000 to 350,000 clones, 80% to 90% seen once. The sequencing input was PBMCs. The receptors shown here come from a woman younger than 35 in good health and CMV-seronegative.

The gene calls are TRBV4-1 and TRBJ2-1; 9 nucleotides align to TRBD2. Germline-derived CDR1 and CDR2 are MGHRA and YSYEKL. The J segment lost 2 bases and the V segment lost 0 bases, leaving 5 bases of the junction unmatched. The CDR3 sequence is 17 residues long. The DNA of the CDR3 is TGCGCCAGCAGCCAAGAAGGTAGCGGGGGACCCTACAATGAGCAGTTCTTC. It specifies CASSQEGSGGPYNEQFF.

The chain links TRBV15 to TRBJ2-1, with 12 nucleotides matching TRBD1. The germline V gene encodes CDR1 LNHNV and CDR2 YYDKDF (reference sequence). The CDR3 covers 15 residues. With V trimmed by 5 bases and J by 5 bases, 4 bases remained unmatched. This CDR3 reads CATSEGQGADNEQFF. The CDR3 nucleotides read TGTGCCACCAGCGAGGGACAGGGGGCGGACAATGAGCAGTTCTTC.

This chain uses TRBV11-2 with TRBJ1-1; D gene uncertain. V lost 1 base to trimming and J lost 6 bases, with 15 bases between them. The germline CDR1 and CDR2 sequences are SGHAT and FQNNGV. The CDR3 totals 15 residues. DNA for the CDR3: TGTGCCAGCAGCTTAGTATTCGGTGGAGGTTCTGAAGCTTTCTTT. This encodes CASSLVFGGGSEAFF.

This clone was recorded only once. The rearrangement links TRBV7-6 to TRBJ2-5; TRBD1 matches at 12 bases. The germline gives CDR1 SGHVS, CDR2 FNYEAQ. This CDR3 region has 17 residues. V was pared by 3 bases and J by 4 bases, with 9 bases of the junction left unmatched. The CDR3 here is CASSFTGDRGRGETQYF. The CDR3 nucleotides read TGTGCCAGCAGCTTTACGGGGGACAGGGGGCGCGGAGAGACCCAGTACTTC.

This chain uses TRBV27 with TRBJ2-7; possible D gene TRBD2, 7 bases. The germline gives CDR1 MNHEY, CDR2 SMNVEV (reference sequence). V was shortened by 2 bases and J by 1 base, with 9 bases between the two germline ends. This CDR3 contains 14 residues. The CDR3 DNA is TGTGCCAGCAGTTTAAGGGGGGGGTCCTACGAGCAGTACTTC. Translated, it gives CASSLRGGSYEQYF.

This clone was seen more than once but under ten times. The chain recombines TRBV5-4 with TRBJ2-7; TRBD2 agrees at 13 bases. With 4 bases clipped from V and 3 bases from J, the junction kept 4 bases outside the gene matches. The germline CDR1 and CDR2 sequences are SGHNT and YYREEE (reference sequence). The CDR3 consists of 15 residues. The CDR3 DNA is TGTGCCAGCAGCCTGGGGACTAGCGGGGACTACGAGCAGTACTTC. Translation: CASSLGTSGDYEQYF.

V is TRBV6-5 and J is TRBJ1-5; TRBD1 matches at 7 bases. CDR3 length: 13 amino acids. CDR1 is MNHEY and CDR2 is SVGAGI in the germline V gene. Unmatched junction bases numbered 6, after V lost 6 bases and J lost 7 bases. This chain's CDR3 is CASSLTGSQPQHF. The CDR3 DNA follows: TGTGCCAGCAGCCTGACAGGGAGCCAGCCCCAGCATTTT.

CDR3 nucleotides: TGTGCCAGCAGTGTATACAGGGGGAATGAGCAGTACTTC. Protein: CASSVYRGNEQYF. J is TRBJ2-7 and V is TRBV25-1; 8 bases map to TRBD1. V shed 4 bases and J 7 bases; nucleotides not matched to a gene: 6. The CDR3 contains 13 residues. Germline V lookup: CDR1 MGHDK, CDR2 SYGVNS.

This clone turned up a few times. The CDR3 here is CASSTGTHAFYEQYF. The CDR3 DNA follows: TGTGCCAGCAGCACCGGGACTCACGCCTTCTACGAGCAGTACTTC. This chain uses TRBV14 with TRBJ2-7; TRBD2 is a possible D gene (6 bases). CDR1 is SGHDN, CDR2 FVKESK, per germline. This CDR3 has 15 amino acids. The ends were cut back, 5 bases at V and 3 bases at J, with 17 bases in the middle.

The gene calls are TRBV13 and TRBJ2-1; tentatively, D is TRBD2 (6 bases). V was trimmed by 2 bases and J by 4 bases, leaving 9 bases between them. The CDR3 contains 14 residues. Germline values: CDR1 PRHDT, CDR2 FYEKMQ (reference sequence). The CDR3, as DNA: TGTGCCAGCAGCTTATGGACTAAATACAATGAGCAGTTCTTC. Amino acids: CASSLWTKYNEQFF.

This clone was seen once. The V and J genes are TRBV2 and TRBJ2-1; perhaps TRBD1 as D (6 bases). The CDR3 totals 15 residues. CDR1 and CDR2 from the germline V gene are SNHLY and FYNNEI. V was clipped by 1 base and J by 8 bases, with 15 bases between them. Here the CDR3 reads CASSEGPGVGYEQFF. In DNA form, the CDR3 reads TGTGCCAGCAGTGAAGGCCCAGGGGTGGGATATGAGCAGTTCTTC.

J is TRBJ2-1 and V is TRBV5-1; no reliable D call. The CDR3 has 16 amino acids. Germline V CDR1 and CDR2: SGHRS, YFSETQ. Trimming cost V 4 bases and J 0 bases, with 14 bases left between them. The CDR3 loop reads CASSPDEADSYNEQFF. CDR3 bases: TGCGCCAGCAGCCCCGATGAGGCGGACTCCTACAATGAGCAGTTCTTC.

The chain couples TRBV2 to TRBJ1-1, with a weak D call TRBD1 (6 bases). The V and J ends lost 7 bases and 8 bases respectively, with 17 bases between them. This CDR3 has 13 residues. The V gene's germline CDR1 is SNHLY and CDR2 FYNNEI. In nucleotides, the CDR3 is TGTGCCAGCAAGTGGCTGGGGACATTAGAAGCTTTCTTT. Translated: CASKWLGTLEAFF. The full variable domain, completed using reference TRBV2 and TRBJ1-1, is EPEVTQTPSHQVTQMGQEVILRCVPISNHLYFYWYRQILGQKVEFLVSFYNNEISEKSEIFDDQFSVERPDGSNFTLKIRSTKLEDSAMYFCASKWLGTLEAFFGQGTRLTVV.

This clone was seen a few times. The chain is built from TRBV11-2 and TRBJ1-4; the D gene is possibly TRBD1 (6 bases). The CDR3 runs to 15 residues. Germline loops: CDR1 SGHAT, CDR2 FQNNGV. V shed 5 bases and J shed 4 bases, with 14 bases lying between them. The CDR3 DNA reads as TGTGCCAGCAGCCAACAGGGAGTGAGTAATGAAAAACTGTTTTTT. Translated, it gives CASSQQGVSNEKLFF.

This chain uses TRBV10-3 with TRBJ2-2; possible D gene TRBD2, 6 bases. The germline gives CDR1 ENHRY, CDR2 SYGVKD. The CDR3 is 14 amino acids. The DNA for the CDR3 is TGTGCTCTACGGGGGAGTATTAACACCGGGGAGCTGTTTTTT. Its translation is CALRGSINTGELFF.

V usage is TRBV6-5 and J usage is TRBJ1-2; D is possibly TRBD1 (6 bases). Germline CDR1 is MNHEY and CDR2 is SVGAGI. The CDR3 runs to 14 residues. The V gene lost 5 bases and the J gene lost 3 bases, with 13 bases spanning the gap. This CDR3 reads CASSAYRAYYGYTF. Here the CDR3 DNA reads TGTGCCAGCAGTGCCTACAGGGCTTACTATGGCTACACCTTC.

V usage is TRBV6-5 and J usage is TRBJ1-2; D is unresolved. Deletions cut 2 bases from V and 0 bases from J, with 13 bases between. The length of the CDR3 is 16 residues. CDR1 is MNHEY and CDR2 is SVGAGI in the germline V gene. The CDR3 here is CASSYHRAAANYGYTF. The CDR3 coding sequence is TGTGCCAGCAGTTACCACCGTGCTGCAGCTAACTATGGCTACACCTTC.

The V gene is TRBV10-1, the J gene TRBJ1-2, with D possibly TRBD1 on 5 matching bases. The germline V and J ends were trimmed by 2 bases and 9 bases, with 16 bases remaining between them. The CDR3 is 14 residues long. Germline V gives CDR1 WNHNN, CDR2 SYGVQD (reference sequence). DNA of the CDR3: TGCGCCAGCAGTGAGGGCAGGGAAGTCGCAAGCTACACCTTC. This sequence encodes CASSEGREVASYTF.

The chain employs TRBV7-6 and TRBJ2-1, with 9 bases matching TRBD1. CDR1 is SGHVS, CDR2 FNYEAQ, per germline. The CDR3 is 16 residues long. V shed 2 bases and J 8 bases; nucleotides not matched to a gene: 10. The DNA for the CDR3 is TGTGCCAGCAGCTTATTTTGGGACAGGGAGGTCGATGAGCAGTTCTTC. Protein product: CASSLFWDREVDEQFF.

The chain has TRBV5-4 and TRBJ1-2, with 7 bases lining up with TRBD1. CDR1 is SGHNT and CDR2 is YYREEE in the germline V gene (reference sequence). V was pared by 6 bases and J by 0 bases, with 11 bases of the junction left unmatched. This CDR3 has 16 amino acids. This CDR3 is CASTEGQSKANYGYTF. CDR3 nucleotide sequence: TGTGCCAGCACGGAGGGACAGAGTAAAGCTAACTATGGCTACACCTTC.

This rearrangement joins TRBV5-4 to TRBJ1-4; D may be TRBD1 (5 bases). V was trimmed by 0 bases and J by 4 bases, leaving 10 bases between them. This CDR3 region has 15 residues. Germline V gene data show CDR1 as SGHNT and CDR2 as YYREEE (reference sequence). The CDR3 protein is CASSLGGRVNEKLFF. CDR3 DNA sequence: TGTGCCAGCAGCTTGGGGGGCAGGGTTAATGAAAAACTGTTTTTT.

The rearrangement uses TRBV30 and TRBJ2-1; D uncertain. The CDR3 runs to 14 residues. Between the trimmed V and J ends, which lost 0 bases and 9 bases, there was a span of 15 bases. Looked up from germline, CDR1 is GTSNPN and CDR2 is SVGIG (reference sequence). Written as DNA, the CDR3 is TGTGCCTGGAGTGTAACGATCGGCGGAAGTGAGCAGTTCTTC. Translated: CAWSVTIGGSEQFF.

The chain's CDR3 is CASSGPTGALEKLFF. The CDR3 DNA reads as TGTGCCAGCAGCGGCCCCACAGGGGCCCTTGAAAAACTGTTTTTT. The chain carries TRBV5-8 and TRBJ1-4; 7 nucleotides match TRBD1. The CDR3 covers 15 residues. The J segment lost 7 bases and the V segment lost 4 bases, leaving 10 bases of the junction unmatched. CDR1 SGHTS and CDR2 YDEGEE come from the germline V gene.

This clone was detected once. DNA of the CDR3: TGTGCCAGCATCGGGGGGGGGCTGTTTTTT. Translating it yields CASIGGGLFF. V gene TRBV5-8 combines with J gene TRBJ1-4, with TRBD1 as a possible D gene (5 bases). This CDR3 contains 10 residues. The V gene's germline CDR1 is SGHTS and CDR2 YDEGEE. The V gene lost 6 bases and the J gene lost 14 bases, with 11 bases spanning the gap.

This chain joins TRBV15 and TRBJ2-1; 7 nucleotides align to TRBD1. The V and J ends lost 4 bases and 7 bases, in that order; junction bases with no gene match: 7. The CDR3 contains 14 residues. Germline CDR1 and CDR2: LNHNV and YYDKDF (reference sequence). The CDR3 here is CATSTRQGRNEQFF. CDR3 sequence (DNA): TGTGCCACCAGCACCCGACAGGGTAGGAATGAGCAGTTCTTC.

The CDR3: CAITGSWNTDTQYF. The CDR3, as DNA: TGTGCCATCACAGGGTCGTGGAACACAGATACGCAGTATTTT. V gene TRBV10-3 combines with J gene TRBJ2-3; D perhaps matches TRBD1 (5 bases). Per germline, CDR1 ENHRY and CDR2 SYGVKD. Trimming pared 7 bases from V and 2 bases from J, leaving 13 bases between. The CDR3 spans 14 residues.

The J gene is TRBJ1-6, the V gene TRBV7-9; 7 bases fit TRBD1. This CDR3 comprises 14 residues. V trimming: 3 bases; J trimming: 6 bases; junction bases outside the gene matches: 2. CDR1 is SEHNR, CDR2 FQNEAQ, per germline (reference sequence). The CDR3 sequence: CASSLNRGNSPLHF. The CDR3 nucleotides are TGTGCCAGCAGCTTGAACAGGGGTAATTCACCCCTCCACTTT.

V gene TRBV6-6 combines with J gene TRBJ1-5; D might be TRBD1 (5 bases). Per the germline V gene, CDR1 is MNHNY and CDR2 is SVGAGI (reference sequence). CDR3 length equals 14 residues. With 6 bases removed from V and 1 base from J, the gap between germline ends came to 10 bases. In nucleotides, the CDR3 is TGTGCCAGCAGAGCGGGACTGAGCAATCAGCCCCAGCATTTT. Translating gives CASRAGLSNQPQHF.

The chain has TRBV5-1 and TRBJ2-1, with 15 bases lining up with TRBD2. The V and J ends lost 4 bases and 9 bases, in that order; junction bases with no gene match: 8. The CDR3 sequence is 16 residues long. Germline V gene data show CDR1 as SGHRS and CDR2 as YFSETQ. CDR3 nucleotides: TGCGCCAGCAGCGCGGGGACTAGCGGGGGGCAAATTGAGCAGTTCTTC. The encoded protein is CASSAGTSGGQIEQFF.

The chain combines TRBV6-5 with TRBJ2-3; possible D gene TRBD1, 6 bases. The germline CDR1 and CDR2 sequences are MNHEY and SVGAGI. The CDR3 runs to 13 residues. Deletions cut 7 bases from V and 6 bases from J, with 14 bases between. Here the CDR3 reads CASNRESLDTQYF. The CDR3 region has the DNA TGTGCCAGCAACAGGGAGTCTTTGGATACGCAGTATTTT.